Listed below are T cell receptor beta chains from one sample, sequenced in a study of cytomegalovirus exposure and HLA in healthy donors. Only in-frame clones appear in the TCRdb table, and some are missing; sequencing was by immunoSEQ multiplex PCR. The profile shows under 200,000 clones, around 77% of them singletons. Sequencing was carried out using PBMCs. The receptors here all came from a man aged 55 to 69 in good health and CMV-seronegative. The CDR3 runs from the conserved cysteine through the conserved F or W. Fields, in order: V gene, D gene, CDR3 protein. The D gene is left open where the match is weak.

V gene: TRBV27; D gene: TRBD1; CDR3 protein: CASSPGTGTQPQHF
V gene: TRBV19; D gene: -; CDR3 protein: CASKSTLYNEQFF
V gene: TRBV5-1; D gene: TRBD2; CDR3 protein: CASSPGLAGEDTQYF
V gene: TRBV15; D gene: TRBD2; CDR3 protein: CATSRGGTSSYNEQFF
V gene: TRBV6-1; D gene: TRBD2; CDR3 protein: CASSRTSGRTDTQYF
V gene: TRBV6-6; D gene: -; CDR3 protein: CASSENQPQHF
V gene: TRBV25-1; D gene: -; CDR3 protein: CASKGSIAGGTEAFF
V gene: TRBV15; D gene: -; CDR3 protein: CATSKADRGANEKLFF
V gene: TRBV9; D gene: -; CDR3 protein: CASSVGVSGRTDTQYF
V gene: TRBV28; D gene: -; CDR3 protein: CASSLGSQPQHF
V gene: TRBV9; D gene: -; CDR3 protein: CASSAAPTAHQPQHF
V gene: TRBV6-1; D gene: TRBD1; CDR3 protein: CASRPGTGSNTEAFF
V gene: TRBV29-1; D gene: -; CDR3 protein: CSAADTGELFF
V gene: TRBV15; D gene: TRBD1; CDR3 protein: CASMGHGQGDIQYF
V gene: TRBV27; D gene: TRBD1; CDR3 protein: CASSLRDRVPMDTQYF
V gene: TRBV5-1; D gene: TRBD1; CDR3 protein: CASSMGQGVHEQYF
V gene: TRBV6-4; D gene: TRBD2; CDR3 protein: CASSDSGSSGDTQYF
V gene: TRBV7-2; D gene: -; CDR3 protein: CASKTVGETQYF
V gene: TRBV5-1; D gene: TRBD2; CDR3 protein: CASRGGAYEQYF
V gene: TRBV5-1; D gene: TRBD1; CDR3 protein: CASSLAAGGGTEAFF
V gene: TRBV27; D gene: -; CDR3 protein: CASRSLNYNEQFF
V gene: TRBV9; D gene: TRBD2; CDR3 protein: CASSATLAGGTDTQYF
V gene: TRBV28; D gene: -; CDR3 protein: CASSLQGCEQFF
V gene: TRBV10-2; D gene: -; CDR3 protein: CASSQAFNQPQHF
V gene: TRBV7-2; D gene: -; CDR3 protein: CASSFGRDRQFF
V gene: TRBV6-6; D gene: TRBD1; CDR3 protein: CASSYTRTGPPYEQYF
V gene: TRBV6-1; D gene: -; CDR3 protein: CASSPLSVMNTEAFF
V gene: TRBV7-3; D gene: -; CDR3 protein: CASSLFSVGGSRNQPQHF
V gene: TRBV19; D gene: -; CDR3 protein: CASSIGQYPNYGYTF